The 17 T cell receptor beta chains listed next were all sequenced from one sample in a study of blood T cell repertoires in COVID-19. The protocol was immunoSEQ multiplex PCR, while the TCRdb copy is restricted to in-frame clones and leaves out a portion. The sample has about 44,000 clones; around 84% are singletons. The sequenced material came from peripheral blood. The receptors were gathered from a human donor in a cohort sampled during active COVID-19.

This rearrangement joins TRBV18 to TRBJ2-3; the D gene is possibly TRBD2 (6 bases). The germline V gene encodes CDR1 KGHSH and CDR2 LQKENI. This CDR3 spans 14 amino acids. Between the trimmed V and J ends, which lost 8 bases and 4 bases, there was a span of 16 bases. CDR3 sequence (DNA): TGTGCCAGCCGGAAATCGGCGGGGCCAGATACGCAGTATTTT. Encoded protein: CASRKSAGPDTQYF.

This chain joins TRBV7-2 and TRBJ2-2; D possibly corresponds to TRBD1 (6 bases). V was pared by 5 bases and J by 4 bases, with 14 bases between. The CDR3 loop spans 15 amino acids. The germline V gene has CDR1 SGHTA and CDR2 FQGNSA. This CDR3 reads CASSGVLGGTGELFF. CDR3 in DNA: TGTGCCAGCAGCGGGGTCTTAGGGGGCACCGGGGAGCTGTTTTTT.

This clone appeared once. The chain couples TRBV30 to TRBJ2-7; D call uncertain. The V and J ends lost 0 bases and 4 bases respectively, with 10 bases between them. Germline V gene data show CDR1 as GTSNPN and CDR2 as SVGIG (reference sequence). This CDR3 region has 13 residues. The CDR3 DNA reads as TGTGCCTGGAGTGTCAACAGAAATTACGAGCAGTACTTC. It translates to CAWSVNRNYEQYF.

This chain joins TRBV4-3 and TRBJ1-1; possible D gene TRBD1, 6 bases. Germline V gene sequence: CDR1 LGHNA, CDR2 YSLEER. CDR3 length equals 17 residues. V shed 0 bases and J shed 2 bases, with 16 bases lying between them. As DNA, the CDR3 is TGCGCCAGCAGCCAAGATCTAACAGGGAACCTAAACACTGAAGCTTTCTTT. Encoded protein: CASSQDLTGNLNTEAFF.

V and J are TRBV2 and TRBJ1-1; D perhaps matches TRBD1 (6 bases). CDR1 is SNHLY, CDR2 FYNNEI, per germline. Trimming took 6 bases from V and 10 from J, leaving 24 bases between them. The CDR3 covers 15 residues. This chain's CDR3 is CASRGPGTRLNGAFF. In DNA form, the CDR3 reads TGTGCCAGCAGAGGTCCCGGGACACGGTTAAATGGAGCTTTCTTT.

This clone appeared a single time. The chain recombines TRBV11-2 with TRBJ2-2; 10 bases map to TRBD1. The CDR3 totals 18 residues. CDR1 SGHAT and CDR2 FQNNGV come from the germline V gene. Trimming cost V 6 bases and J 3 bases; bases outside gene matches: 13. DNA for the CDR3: TGTGCCAGCAGTCAACTAGGGTCGGGACAGGGGTACACCGGGGAGCTGTTTTTT. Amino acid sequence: CASSQLGSGQGYTGELFF.

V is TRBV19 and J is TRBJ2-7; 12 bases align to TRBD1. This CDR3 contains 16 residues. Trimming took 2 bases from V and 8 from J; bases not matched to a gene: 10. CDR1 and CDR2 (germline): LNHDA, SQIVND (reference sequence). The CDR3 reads CASSISGTGGEYQQYF. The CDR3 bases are TGTGCCAGTAGTATATCCGGGACAGGGGGCGAGTACCAGCAGTACTTC.

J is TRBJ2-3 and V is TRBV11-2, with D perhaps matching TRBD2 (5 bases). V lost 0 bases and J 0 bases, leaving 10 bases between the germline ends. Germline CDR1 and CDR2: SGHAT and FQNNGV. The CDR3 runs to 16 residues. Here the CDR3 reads CASSLDLPGSTDTQYF. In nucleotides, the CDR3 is TGTGCCAGCAGCTTAGATCTTCCGGGGAGCACAGATACGCAGTATTTT.

The chain's CDR3 is CAWSRGLNQPQHF. The CDR3 DNA sequence: TGTGCCTGGTCAAGGGGGCTCAATCAGCCCCAGCATTTT. The V gene is TRBV30, the J gene TRBJ1-5, with 7 nucleotides matching TRBD1. The trim removed 5 bases at V and 3 bases at J, leaving 4 bases unmatched. The CDR3 has 13 amino acids. The V gene's germline CDR1 is GTSNPN and CDR2 SVGIG (reference sequence).

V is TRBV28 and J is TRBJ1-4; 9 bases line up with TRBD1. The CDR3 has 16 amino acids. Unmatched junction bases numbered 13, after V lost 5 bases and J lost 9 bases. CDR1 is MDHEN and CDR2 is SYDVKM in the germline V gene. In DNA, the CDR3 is TGTGCCAGCAGTGTACATCACGGACAGGGGTCTAAAAAACTGTTTTTT. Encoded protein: CASSVHHGQGSKKLFF.

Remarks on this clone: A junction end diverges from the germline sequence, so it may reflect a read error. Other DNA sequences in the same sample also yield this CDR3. The CDR3 protein is CASSEAVVWTGAQPQHF. The CDR3 DNA follows: TGTGCTAGCAGTGAAGCGGTAGTTTGGACAGGGGCTCAGCCCCAGCATTTT. The chain links TRBV2 to TRBJ1-5; 9 nucleotides match TRBD1. CDR1 is SNHLY and CDR2 is FYNNEI in the germline V gene. The CDR3 covers 17 residues.

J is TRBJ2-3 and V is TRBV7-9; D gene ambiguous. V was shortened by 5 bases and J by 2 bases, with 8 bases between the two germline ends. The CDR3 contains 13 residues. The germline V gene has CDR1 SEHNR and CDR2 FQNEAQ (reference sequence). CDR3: CASSPGTTDTQYF. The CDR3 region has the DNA TGTGCCAGCAGCCCGGGTACCACAGATACGCAGTATTTT.

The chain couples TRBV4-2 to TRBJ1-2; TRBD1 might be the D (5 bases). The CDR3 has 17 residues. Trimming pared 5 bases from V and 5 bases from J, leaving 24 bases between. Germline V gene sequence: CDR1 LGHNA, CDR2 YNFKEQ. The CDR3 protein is CASSSSAGGLSGYGYTF. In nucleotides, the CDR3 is TGTGCCAGCAGCTCCAGCGCCGGGGGTCTTTCCGGATATGGCTACACCTTC.

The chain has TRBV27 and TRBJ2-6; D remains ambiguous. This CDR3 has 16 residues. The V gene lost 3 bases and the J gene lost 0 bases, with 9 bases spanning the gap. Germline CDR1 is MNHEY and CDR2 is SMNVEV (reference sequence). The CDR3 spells CASSLGSYSGANVLTF. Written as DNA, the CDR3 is TGTGCCAGCAGTTTGGGCAGTTACTCTGGGGCCAACGTCCTGACTTTC.

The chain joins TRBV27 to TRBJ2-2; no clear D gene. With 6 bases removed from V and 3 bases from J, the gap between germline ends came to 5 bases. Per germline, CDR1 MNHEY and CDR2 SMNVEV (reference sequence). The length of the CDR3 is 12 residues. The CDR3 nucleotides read TGTGCCAGCAGCCTCTACACCGGGGAGCTGTTTTTT. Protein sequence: CASSLYTGELFF.

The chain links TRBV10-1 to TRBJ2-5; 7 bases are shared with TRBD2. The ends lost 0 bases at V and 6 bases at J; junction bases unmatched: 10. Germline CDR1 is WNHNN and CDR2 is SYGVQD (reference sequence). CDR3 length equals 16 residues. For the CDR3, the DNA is TGCGCCAGCAGTGAGTCGTCTCTGGCGGGGGTCCAGACCCAGTACTTC. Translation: CASSESSLAGVQTQYF.

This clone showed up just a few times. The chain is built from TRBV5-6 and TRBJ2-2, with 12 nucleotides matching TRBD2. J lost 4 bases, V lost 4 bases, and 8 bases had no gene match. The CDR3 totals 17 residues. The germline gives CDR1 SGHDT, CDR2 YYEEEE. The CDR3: CASSRLLAGGGTGELFF. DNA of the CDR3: TGTGCCAGCAGCCGTCTACTAGCGGGGGGAGGCACCGGGGAGCTGTTTTTT.